What follows are 5 T cell receptor beta chains derived from one specimen sequenced in a study of cytomegalovirus exposure and HLA in healthy donors. Vbeta (60) and Jbeta (13) primers were used in the PCR. Data came from immunoSEQ multiplex PCR; TCRdb stores just in-frame clones and leaves some out. The table includes about 190,000 clones, almost 80% detected once. Sequenced sample: PBMCs. Every receptor here comes from a woman aged 18-29 years in good health and CMV-seronegative.

The gene calls are TRBV9 and TRBJ2-1, with a possible D match to TRBD1 (5 bases). Trimming shortened V by 4 bases and J by 4 bases, and 12 bases separated the two germline ends. The CDR3 runs 14 residues. The germline CDR1 and CDR2 sequences are SGDLS and YYNGEE. CDR3 residues: CASSPQDTYNEQFF. CDR3 sequence (DNA): TGTGCCAGCAGCCCTCAGGACACATACAATGAGCAGTTCTTC.

This chain joins TRBV21-1 and TRBJ1-1; the D call TRBD1 from the table was never checked on the DNA. TRBV21-1 is an annotated pseudogene. The CDR3 has 12 residues. The CDR3 sequence: CASSSENTEAFF. In nucleotides, the CDR3 is TGTGCCAGCAGCTCAGAGAACACTGAAGCTTTCTTT.

J is TRBJ2-7 and V is TRBV19, with 9 nucleotides matching TRBD1. Germline trimming cut 6 bases from V and 5 bases from J; bases unmatched to any gene: 11. The CDR3 is 15 amino acids. Germline-derived CDR1 and CDR2 are LNHDA and SQIVND (reference sequence). The CDR3, as DNA: TGTGCCAGTAGCCCTGCTGGGACAGGGTGGAACGAGCAGTACTTC. Its protein is CASSPAGTGWNEQYF.

The chain couples TRBV7-9 to TRBJ1-4; 9 bases fit TRBD1. Germline CDR1 is SEHNR and CDR2 is FQNEAQ (reference sequence). The CDR3 is 16 amino acids. V trimming: 1 base; J trimming: 8 bases; junction bases outside the gene matches: 8. The CDR3 nucleotides are TGTGCCAGCAGCTTAGACAAAACAGGGGGCTGGGAAAAACTGTTTTTT. Translation gives CASSLDKTGGWEKLFF.

This clone was observed once. The V gene is TRBV19, the J gene TRBJ1-1; TRBD1 aligns across 7 bases. The CDR3 contains 12 residues. The J segment lost 2 bases and the V segment lost 10 bases, leaving 4 bases of the junction unmatched. Germline loops: CDR1 LNHDA, CDR2 SQIVND (reference sequence). In DNA form, the CDR3 reads TGTGCCATCCGGGACAGCAACACTGAAGCTTTCTTT. Its protein is CAIRDSNTEAFF.